This T cell receptor beta chain came from a study of beta chain features in type 1 diabetes. Study-wide context: Sorted cells, some 110,000,000 in number, were examined across all samples. Study results and limitations: All four CD4+ subsets of Type 1 diabetes patients contained TCRB CDR3s that were moderately but significantly shorter.

Sequencing targeted expressed TCRB transcripts, as all isolated RNA had been reverse transcribed. Sequenced by immunoSEQ multiplex PCR; TCRdb stores in-frame clones only, minus some. The sample records 300,000 to 450,000 clones, about 12% being singletons. V was pared by 4 bases and J by 0 bases, with 8 bases between. Germline lookup yields CDR1 SGHRS and CDR2 YFSETQ. The CDR3 loop spans 15 amino acids. This clone was recorded a few times. Its antigen is unknown. The gene calls are TRBV5-1 and TRBJ2-6; D may be TRBD2 (5 bases). The sequenced sample was naive CD4+ T cells from blood. This TCR came from a woman between 18 and 30 years old with type 1 diabetes. The CDR3 sequence is CASSPGDSGANVLTF. The CDR3 DNA follows: TGCGCCAGCAGCCCCGGGGACTCTGGGGCCAACGTCCTGACTTTC.